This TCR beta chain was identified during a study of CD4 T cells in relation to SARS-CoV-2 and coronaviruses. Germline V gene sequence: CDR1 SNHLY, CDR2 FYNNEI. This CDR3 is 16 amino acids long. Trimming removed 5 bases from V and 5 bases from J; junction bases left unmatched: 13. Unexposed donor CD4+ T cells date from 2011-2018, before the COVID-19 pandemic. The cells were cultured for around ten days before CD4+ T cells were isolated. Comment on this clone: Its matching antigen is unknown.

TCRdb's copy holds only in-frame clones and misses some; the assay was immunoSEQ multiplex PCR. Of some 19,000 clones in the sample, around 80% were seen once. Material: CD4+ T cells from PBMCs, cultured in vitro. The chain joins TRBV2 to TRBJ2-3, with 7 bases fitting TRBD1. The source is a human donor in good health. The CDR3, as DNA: TGTGCCAGCAGTCTACAGGGGACCGCGGCACGAGATACGCAGTATTTT. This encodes CASSLQGTAARDTQYF.